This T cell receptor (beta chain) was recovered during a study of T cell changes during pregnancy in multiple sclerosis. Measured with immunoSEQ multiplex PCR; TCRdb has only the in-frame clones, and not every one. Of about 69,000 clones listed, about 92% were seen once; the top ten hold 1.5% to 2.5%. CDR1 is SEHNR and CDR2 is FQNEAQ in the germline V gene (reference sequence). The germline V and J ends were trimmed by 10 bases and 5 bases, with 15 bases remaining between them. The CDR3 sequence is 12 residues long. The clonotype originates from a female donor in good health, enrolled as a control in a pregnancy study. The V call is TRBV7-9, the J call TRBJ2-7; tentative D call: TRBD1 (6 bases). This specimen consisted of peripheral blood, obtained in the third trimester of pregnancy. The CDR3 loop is CATTTNRDEQYF. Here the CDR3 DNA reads TGTGCCACCACCACTAACAGGGACGAGCAGTACTTC. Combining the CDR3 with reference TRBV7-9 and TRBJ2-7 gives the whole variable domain DTGVSQNPRHKITKRGQNVTFRCDPISEHNRLYWYRQTLGQGPEFLTYFQNEAQLEKSRLLSDRFSAERPKGSFSTLEIQRTEQGDSAMYLCATTTNRDEQYFGPGTRLTVT.